This T cell receptor beta chain was documented in a study of long-term antiretroviral therapy in people with HIV. Comment on this clone: What it binds is not known.

Germline V CDR1 and CDR2: SGDLS, YYNGEE. Unmatched junction bases numbered 3, after V lost 0 bases and J lost 3 bases. This CDR3 comprises 14 residues. Study-level points and caveats: ART adherence was not documented, and neither viral resistance nor therapy changes had any data.

Samples were assayed with immunoSEQ v3.0 at survey level. Repertoires were generated with immunoSEQ multiplex PCR, while TCRdb's copy carries only in-frame clones and drops some. There are around 37,000 clones in the sample; roughly 85% occur only once, and 4.4% lies in the top ten. The chain carries TRBV9 and TRBJ2-7; 7 bases are a match to TRBD1. The sample consisted of unsorted PBMCs, taken about 3.4 years after starting antiretroviral therapy. This sequence originates from a man aged 18 to 29 with HIV. The CDR3 here is CASSVGQGLYEQYF. DNA for the CDR3: TGTGCCAGCAGCGTAGGACAGGGTCTCTACGAGCAGTACTTC.